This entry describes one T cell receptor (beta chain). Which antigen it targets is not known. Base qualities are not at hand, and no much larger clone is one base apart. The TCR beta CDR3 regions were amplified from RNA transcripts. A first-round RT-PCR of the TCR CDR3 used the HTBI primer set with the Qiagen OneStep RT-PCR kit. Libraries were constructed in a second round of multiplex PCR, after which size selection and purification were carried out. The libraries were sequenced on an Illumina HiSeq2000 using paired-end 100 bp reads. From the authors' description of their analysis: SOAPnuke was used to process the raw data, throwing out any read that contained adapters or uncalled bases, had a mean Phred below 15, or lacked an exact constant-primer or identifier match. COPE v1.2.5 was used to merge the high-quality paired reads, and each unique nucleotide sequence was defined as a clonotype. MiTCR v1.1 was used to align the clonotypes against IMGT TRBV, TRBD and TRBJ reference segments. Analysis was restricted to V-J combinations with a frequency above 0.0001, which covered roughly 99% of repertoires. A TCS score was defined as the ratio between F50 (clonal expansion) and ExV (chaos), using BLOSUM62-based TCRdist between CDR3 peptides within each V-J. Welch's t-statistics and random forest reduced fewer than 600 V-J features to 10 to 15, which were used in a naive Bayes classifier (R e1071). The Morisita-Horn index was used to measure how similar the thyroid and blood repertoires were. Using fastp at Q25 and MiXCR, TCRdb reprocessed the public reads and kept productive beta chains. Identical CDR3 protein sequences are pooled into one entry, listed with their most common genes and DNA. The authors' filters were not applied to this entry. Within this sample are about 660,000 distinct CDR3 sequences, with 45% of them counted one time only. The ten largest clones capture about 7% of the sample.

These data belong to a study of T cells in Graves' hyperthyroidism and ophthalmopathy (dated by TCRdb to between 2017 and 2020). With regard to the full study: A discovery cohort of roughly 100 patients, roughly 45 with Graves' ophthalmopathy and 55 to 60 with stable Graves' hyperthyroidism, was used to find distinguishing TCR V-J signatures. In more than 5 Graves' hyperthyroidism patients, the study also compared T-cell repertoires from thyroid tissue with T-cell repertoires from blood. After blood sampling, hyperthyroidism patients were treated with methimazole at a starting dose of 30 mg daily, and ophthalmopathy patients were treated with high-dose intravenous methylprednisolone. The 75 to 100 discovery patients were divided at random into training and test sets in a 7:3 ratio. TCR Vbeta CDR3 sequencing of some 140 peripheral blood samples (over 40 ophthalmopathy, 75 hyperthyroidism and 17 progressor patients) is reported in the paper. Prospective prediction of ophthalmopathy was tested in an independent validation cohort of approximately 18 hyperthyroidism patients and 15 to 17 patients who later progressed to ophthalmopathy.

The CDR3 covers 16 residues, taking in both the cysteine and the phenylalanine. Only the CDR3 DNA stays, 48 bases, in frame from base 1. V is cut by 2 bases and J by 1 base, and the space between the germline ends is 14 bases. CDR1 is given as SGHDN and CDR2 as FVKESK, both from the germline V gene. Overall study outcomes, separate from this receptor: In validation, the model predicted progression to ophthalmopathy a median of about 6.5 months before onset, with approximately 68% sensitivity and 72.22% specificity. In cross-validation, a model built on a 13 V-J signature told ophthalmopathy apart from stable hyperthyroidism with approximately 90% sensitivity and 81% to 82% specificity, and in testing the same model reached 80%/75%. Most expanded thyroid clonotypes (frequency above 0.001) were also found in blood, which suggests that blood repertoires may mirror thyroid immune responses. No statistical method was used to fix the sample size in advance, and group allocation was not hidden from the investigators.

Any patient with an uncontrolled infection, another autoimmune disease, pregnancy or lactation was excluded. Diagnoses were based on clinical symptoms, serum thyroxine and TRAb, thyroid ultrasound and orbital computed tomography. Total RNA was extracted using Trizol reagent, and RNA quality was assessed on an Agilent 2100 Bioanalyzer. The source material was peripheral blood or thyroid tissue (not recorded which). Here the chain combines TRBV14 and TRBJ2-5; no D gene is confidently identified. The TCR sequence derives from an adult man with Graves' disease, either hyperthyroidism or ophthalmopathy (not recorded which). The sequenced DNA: TGTGCCAGCAGCCAACTTGGCTTGGGCGCCCAAGAGACCCAGTACTTC. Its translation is CASSQLGLGAQETQYF.